Listed below are T cell receptor beta chains from one sample, sequenced in a study of cytomegalovirus exposure and HLA in healthy donors. Repertoires were generated with immunoSEQ multiplex PCR, while TCRdb's copy carries only in-frame clones and drops some. The data contain about 130,000 clones, approximately 85% of them seen just once; the ten biggest clones take up about 6.7%. The sequenced material came from PBMCs. Receptors originate from a woman aged 25 to 39 in good health and CMV-seropositive. The CDR3 runs from the conserved cysteine through the conserved F or W. Each record gives: J gene, CDR3 length, D gene, clone size, V gene, CDR3 protein, CDR3 DNA. D genes are given only for firm matches. Rows give clone size only sometimes, using once, few, many, or a class for an expanded clone.

TRBJ1-1	15	TRBD1	few	TRBV4-1	CASSRLDREEAEAFF	TGCGCCAGCAGCCGCCTAGACAGGGAGGAAGCTGAAGCTTTCTTT
TRBJ2-1	15	.	.	TRBV28	CASGSLAHSYNEQFF	TGTGCCAGCGGCTCCCTAGCGCATTCCTACAATGAGCAGTTCTTC
TRBJ2-2	11	.	few	TRBV9	CASRREGELFF	TGTGCCAGCAGGAGGGAGGGGGAGCTGTTTTTT
TRBJ2-7	16	TRBD2	.	TRBV6-5	CASSYSLLAGGYEQYF	TGTGCCAGCAGTTACTCTTTACTAGCGGGGGGTTACGAGCAGTACTTC
TRBJ2-3	17	TRBD2	few	TRBV5-1	CASSPSRTSGGGDTQYF	TGCGCCAGCAGCCCCTCTCGGACTAGCGGGGGGGGTGATACGCAGTATTTT
TRBJ2-1	18	TRBD2	.	TRBV5-1	CASSLALAGDSSYNEQFF	TGCGCCAGCAGCTTAGCTCTAGCGGGGGACAGCTCCTACAATGAGCAGTTCTTC
TRBJ2-7	12	.	.	TRBV28	CASSLSNFEQYF	TGTGCCAGCAGTTTATCCAACTTCGAGCAGTACTTC
TRBJ2-1	16	TRBD2	.	TRBV9	CASSVGLLATANEQFF	TGTGCCAGCAGCGTAGGGCTACTAGCGACGGCTAATGAGCAGTTCTTC
TRBJ1-4	18	.	.	TRBV21-1	CASSNGKGNGRLNEKLFF	TGTGCCAGCAGCAACGGGAAAGGGAACGGAAGGCTTAATGAAAAACTGTTTTTT
TRBJ2-1	17	TRBD2	.	TRBV5-1	CASSFPSGRALYNEQFF	TGCGCCAGCAGCTTTCCTAGCGGCAGGGCTCTCTACAATGAGCAGTTCTTC
TRBJ2-7	15	TRBD1	.	TRBV5-1	CASSLGGQGAYEQYF	TGCGCCAGCAGCTTGGGGGGACAGGGGGCTTACGAGCAGTACTTC
TRBJ1-1	15	.	.	TRBV9	CASSVEQGMNTEAFF	TGTGCCAGCAGCGTAGAGCAGGGAATGAACACTGAAGCTTTCTTT
TRBJ1-3	13	TRBD1	.	TRBV19	CASSTGAGNTIYF	TGTGCCAGCTCGACAGGGGCTGGAAACACCATATATTTT
TRBJ2-2	16	TRBD1	.	TRBV5-1	CASSLPGQGNTGELFF	TGCGCCAGCAGCTTGCCGGGACAGGGGAACACCGGGGAGCTGTTTTTT
TRBJ2-5	18	.	.	TRBV2	CASTPQRGRGPKRETQYF	TGTGCCAGCACCCCCCAGCGGGGCAGGGGGCCGAAGAGAGAGACCCAGTACTTC
TRBJ2-2	15	.	.	TRBV6-1	CASSEKGRSTGELFF	TGTGCCAGCAGTGAGAAGGGGCGTAGCACCGGGGAGCTGTTTTTT
TRBJ1-6	14	.	.	TRBV30	CAWAGWGDNSPLHF	TGTGCCTGGGCCGGGTGGGGGGACAATTCACCCCTCCACTTT
TRBJ2-3	13	TRBD2	.	TRBV15	CATSRGGTDTQYF	TGTGCCACCAGCAGGGGGGGGACAGATACGCAGTATTTT
TRBJ1-1	14	.	.	TRBV7-9	CASSLGSMNTEAFF	TGTGCCAGCAGCTTAGGCAGTATGAACACTGAAGCTTTCTTT
TRBJ1-1	15	.	.	TRBV6-1	CASTGASVSIAEAFF	TGTGCCAGCACAGGGGCCTCTGTCTCCATCGCTGAAGCTTTCTTT
TRBJ2-1	16	TRBD2	.	TRBV27	CASSPGLAQLYNEQFF	TGTGCCAGCAGTCCCGGACTAGCGCAACTTTACAATGAGCAGTTCTTC
TRBJ2-7	14	TRBD1	.	TRBV5-4	CASSERDSPYEQYF	TGTGCCAGCAGCGAACGGGACAGCCCCTACGAGCAGTACTTC
TRBJ2-3	16	TRBD2	.	TRBV5-1	CASSDGGALSTDTQYF	TGCGCCAGCAGCGACGGGGGGGCTCTGAGCACAGATACGCAGTATTTT
TRBJ2-2	16	TRBD1	.	TRBV5-8	CASSLERGHRAGELFF	TGTGCCAGCAGCTTGGAGAGGGGGCATCGAGCCGGGGAGCTGTTTTTT
TRBJ1-1	16	.	once	TRBV19	CASSLRVGQGNTEAFF	TGTGCCAGTAGTCTTCGAGTCGGGCAGGGGAACACTGAAGCTTTCTTT
TRBJ1-1	13	.	.	TRBV6-5	CAGVSGANTEAFF	TGTGCCGGCGTTAGTGGGGCTAACACTGAAGCTTTCTTT
TRBJ2-5	16	TRBD2	.	TRBV7-6	CASSPETSGRIETQYF	TGTGCCAGCAGCCCCGAGACTAGCGGGAGAATCGAGACCCAGTACTTC
TRBJ2-7	16	TRBD2	.	TRBV5-1	CASSLREGGRAYEQYF	TGCGCCAGCAGCTTGAGGGAGGGCGGGAGGGCCTACGAGCAGTACTTC
TRBJ1-5	15	TRBD1	.	TRBV5-6	CASSPGQGSHQPQHF	TGTGCCAGCAGCCCGGGACAGGGGAGCCATCAGCCCCAGCATTTT
TRBJ1-1	12	.	.	TRBV7-2	CASSQWATEAFF	TGTGCCAGCAGCCAATGGGCGACTGAAGCTTTCTTT
TRBJ1-1	16	TRBD1	.	TRBV13	CASSLSPGTGAHEAFF	TGTGCCAGCAGCTTGTCCCCCGGGACAGGAGCCCATGAAGCTTTCTTT
TRBJ1-1	14	TRBD1	few	TRBV9	CASSPRQGNTEAFF	TGTGCCAGCAGCCCTCGACAGGGCAACACTGAAGCTTTCTTT
TRBJ1-2	13	TRBD1	.	TRBV2	CATSLGQIYGYTF	TGTGCGACCTCCTTGGGACAGATCTATGGCTACACCTTC
TRBJ1-1	15	.	.	TRBV28	CASSSPDRRNTEAFF	TGTGCCAGCAGTTCACCTGACAGGCGGAACACTGAAGCTTTCTTT
TRBJ2-5	15	.	.	TRBV6-6	CASSYPPAGRETQYF	TGTGCCAGCAGTTACCCCCCTGCGGGTCGCGAGACCCAGTACTTC
TRBJ1-1	13	.	.	TRBV19	CASMGRGWTEAFF	TGTGCCAGTATGGGCAGGGGTTGGACTGAAGCTTTCTTT
TRBJ2-7	16	TRBD1	.	TRBV7-9	CSSSLPGGGLSYEQYF	TGTTCCAGCAGCCTCCCAGGGGGCGGACTCTCCTACGAGCAGTACTTC
TRBJ2-3	17	TRBD2	.	TRBV29-1	CSVRSRPSSGTTDTQYF	TGCAGCGTCCGCTCCCGACCATCTAGCGGGACCACAGATACGCAGTATTTT
TRBJ2-1	15	TRBD2	.	TRBV7-9	CASSYTGGPYNEQFF	TGTGCCAGCAGCTACACGGGGGGGCCATACAATGAGCAGTTCTTC
TRBJ1-1	14	.	.	TRBV7-3	CASSLAPSNTEAFF	TGTGCCAGCAGCTTAGCGCCCTCGAACACTGAAGCTTTCTTT
TRBJ1-3	16	.	.	TRBV9	CASSVESGFSGNTIYF	TGTGCCAGCAGCGTAGAGAGCGGATTCTCTGGAAACACCATATATTTT
TRBJ2-3	12	.	.	TRBV29-1	CSVDAGEDTQYF	TGCAGCGTTGATGCCGGGGAGGATACGCAGTATTTT
TRBJ1-1	15	.	.	TRBV5-5	CASSSPSTGNTEAFF	TGTGCCAGCAGCTCCCCTTCGACAGGGAACACTGAAGCTTTCTTT
TRBJ2-1	13	.	.	TRBV19	CASSAQGNNEQFF	TGTGCCAGTAGTGCTCAGGGGAACAATGAGCAGTTCTTC
TRBJ2-5	16	TRBD2	.	TRBV5-1	CASSIGTSGIQETQYF	TGCGCCAGCAGCATCGGGACTAGCGGGATCCAAGAGACCCAGTACTTC
TRBJ2-7	14	TRBD2	.	TRBV6-5	CASSVTSGRLEQYF	TGTGCCAGCAGTGTGACTAGCGGGAGGCTCGAGCAGTACTTC
TRBJ2-5	12	.	.	TRBV7-9	CASSPNSETQYF	TGTGCCAGCAGCCCCAACTCCGAGACCCAGTACTTC
TRBJ1-4	15	TRBD1	.	TRBV28	CASSLPGQPNEKLFF	TGTGCCAGCAGTCTACCGGGACAGCCCAATGAAAAACTGTTTTTT
TRBJ2-3	14	.	once	TRBV18	CASSPMTGGDTQYF	TGTGCCAGCTCACCAATGACCGGAGGAGATACGCAGTATTTT
TRBJ1-1	14	.	.	TRBV5-1	CASSLGALNTEAFF	TGCGCCAGCAGCTTAGGGGCCCTGAACACTGAAGCTTTCTTT
TRBJ2-5	14	TRBD1	.	TRBV7-9	CASSWGQGEETQYF	TGTGCCAGCAGCTGGGGACAGGGTGAAGAGACCCAGTACTTC
TRBJ2-7	13	.	.	TRBV6-5	CASSYEATYEQYF	TGTGCCAGCAGTTATGAAGCAACCTACGAGCAGTACTTC
TRBJ1-5	13	.	.	TRBV7-9	CASSNRPDQPQHF	TGTGCCAGCAGCAACAGGCCCGATCAGCCCCAGCATTTT
TRBJ2-1	13	.	.	TRBV30	CASATGSYNEQFF	TGTGCCTCCGCAACAGGGTCCTACAATGAGCAGTTCTTC
TRBJ2-3	16	TRBD2	.	TRBV9	CASSVDSSGTTDTQYF	TGTGCCAGCAGCGTAGATTCTAGCGGGACCACAGATACGCAGTATTTT